What follows are 23 T cell receptor beta chains derived from one specimen sequenced in a study of OX40 agonist ivuxolimab in advanced cancers. This table comes from immunoSEQ multiplex PCR, and its TCRdb copy is limited to in-frame clones, with some not included. This table holds some 80,000 clones, approximately 80% found once. The sample was CD4+ or CD8+ T cells sorted from blood, taken in a trial of the OX40 agonist ivuxolimab. These receptors came from an adult with an advanced solid tumor such as melanoma, head and neck, liver or kidney cancer.

The chain's CDR3 is CASSIAGTLSSYNSPLHF. The CDR3 bases are TGTGCCAGTAGTATAGCGGGCACCCTAAGCTCCTATAATTCACCCCTCCACTTT. The chain joins TRBV19 to TRBJ1-6; no clear D gene. V was clipped by 1 base and J by 0 bases, with 13 bases between them. Germline CDR1 LNHDA, CDR2 SQIVND (reference sequence). The CDR3 has 18 residues.

This clone appeared once. The V gene is TRBV7-2, the J gene TRBJ2-3; 7 positions agree with TRBD2. The CDR3 consists of 18 residues. Germline-derived CDR1 and CDR2 are SGHTA and FQGNSA. V dropped 1 base and J dropped 5; count of bases not matched to a gene: 15. The CDR3 is CASSLVGLGAGAGDTQYF. The CDR3 DNA sequence: TGTGCCAGCAGCTTAGTAGGCCTTGGCGCGGGAGCCGGAGATACGCAGTATTTT.

The chain is built from TRBV10-1 and TRBJ2-5; TRBD1 matches at 9 bases. The CDR3 length is 16 residues. J was trimmed by 5 bases and V by 1 base; bases with no gene match: 8. Germline V gene lookup returns CDR1 WNHNN and CDR2 SYGVQD (reference sequence). The CDR3 nucleotides are TGCGCCAGCAGTGAGTTAGGACAGGGGATAGTGGAGACCCAGTACTTC. Translation: CASSELGQGIVETQYF.

For this clone: This CDR3 is also generated by other DNA sequences in the sample. The rearrangement uses TRBV5-4 and TRBJ2-1; the D gene is possibly TRBD2 (5 bases). Trimming pared 2 bases from V and 3 bases from J, leaving 6 bases between. Germline values: CDR1 SGHNT, CDR2 YYREEE (reference sequence). The CDR3 has 13 residues. The CDR3 sequence: CASSFTSYNEQFF. Written as DNA, the CDR3 is TGTGCCAGCAGCTTTACTAGCTACAATGAGCAGTTCTTC.

The J gene is TRBJ1-2, the V gene TRBV4-2; a weak D match, TRBD1 (6 bases). The CDR3 consists of 17 residues. CDR1 and CDR2 (germline): LGHNA, YNFKEQ. The V and J ends lost 6 bases and 1 base respectively, with 21 bases between them. CDR3 sequence (DNA): TGTGCCAGCAGTCCTAAGCCGCGGGGGGCATATAACTATGGCTACACCTTC. Its translation is CASSPKPRGAYNYGYTF.

This clone was seen more than once but under ten times. The chain carries TRBV28 and TRBJ1-5; TRBD1 matches 7 bases. The germline CDR1 and CDR2 sequences are MDHEN and SYDVKM. Losses at the gene ends were 5 bases for V and 6 bases for J; bases not matched to a gene: 1. The CDR3 consists of 12 residues. CDR3 amino acids: CASSPGGQPQHF. CDR3 bases: TGTGCCAGCAGTCCAGGGGGTCAGCCCCAGCATTTT.

The chain recombines TRBV25-1 with TRBJ2-2, with D uncertain. The CDR3 has 13 amino acids. The V gene's germline CDR1 is MGHDK and CDR2 SYGVNS. V was pared by 0 bases and J by 6 bases, with 5 bases between. CDR3 DNA sequence: TGTGCCAGCAGTGAATATGGGGCCGGGGAGCTGTTTTTT. Translation gives CASSEYGAGELFF.

This clone was recorded once. This chain connects TRBV19 to TRBJ1-5; D gene uncertain. Germline-derived CDR1 and CDR2 are LNHDA and SQIVND (reference sequence). Trimming removed 3 bases from V and 0 bases from J, with 9 bases in between. The length of the CDR3 is 15 residues. The DNA of the CDR3 is TGTGCCAGTAGTATTTCGAAGATTAGCAATCAGCCCCAGCATTTT. Protein sequence: CASSISKISNQPQHF.

This chain connects TRBV6-1 to TRBJ2-1, with D maybe TRBD2 (6 bases). V was cut by 1 base and J by 3 bases, with 10 bases left in between. From germline, CDR1 is MNHNS and CDR2 SASEGT. This CDR3 is built from 15 residues. The CDR3 bases are TGTGCCAGCAGTGAAGTTGGCGGGGACTACAATGAGCAGTTCTTC. It yields the protein CASSEVGGDYNEQFF.

This chain joins TRBV10-3 and TRBJ2-3, with D unresolved. The germline CDR1 and CDR2 sequences are ENHRY and SYGVKD. This CDR3 region has 12 residues. Trimming took off 5 bases at V and 5 bases at J, with 8 bases between the two ends. The CDR3 sequence is CAISSGLDTQYF. The CDR3 DNA reads as TGTGCCATCAGTAGTGGTTTAGATACGCAGTATTTT.

CDR3 in DNA: TGTGCCAGCAGCTTAATTTCAGGGAACACCGGGGAGCTGTTTTTT. Protein product: CASSLISGNTGELFF. V is TRBV7-9 and J is TRBJ2-2; D uncertain. The V and J ends lost 2 bases and 1 base respectively, with 8 bases between them. This CDR3 is built from 15 residues. Per the germline V gene, CDR1 is SEHNR and CDR2 is FQNEAQ (reference sequence).

The chain is built from TRBV6-4 and TRBJ2-7; 8 positions match TRBD2. The J segment lost 4 bases and the V segment lost 6 bases, leaving 14 bases of the junction unmatched. There are 16 residues in the CDR3. Germline CDR1 MRHNA, CDR2 SNTAGT. DNA of the CDR3: TGTGCCAGCAGACCCTTGGCCGGGGGGGAAACTTACGAGCAGTACGTC. Translation: CASRPLAGGETYEQYV.

V gene TRBV7-2 combines with J gene TRBJ2-1, with 7 positions matching TRBD1. V lost 7 bases to trimming and J lost 9 bases; unmatched junction nucleotides: 3. Germline V lookup: CDR1 SGHTA, CDR2 FQGNSA. The CDR3 has 11 residues. CDR3 nucleotides: TGTGCCAGCACTACAGGGGTTGAGCAGTTCTTC. Protein product: CASTTGVEQFF.

This chain joins TRBV30 and TRBJ2-1; 7 nucleotides match TRBD2. The CDR3 contains 16 residues. The V gene's germline CDR1 is GTSNPN and CDR2 SVGIG (reference sequence). Trimming at V came to 2 bases and at J to 3 bases, leaving 10 bases not matched to a gene. The CDR3 nucleotides read TGTGCCTGGAGTAAACCCGGGGGAGGGGACTACAATGAGCAGTTCTTC. Translating it yields CAWSKPGGGDYNEQFF. Supplemented by reference TRBV30 and TRBJ2-1, the full variable domain reads SQTIHQWPATLVQPVGSPLSLECTVEGTSNPNLYWYRQAAGRGLQLLFYSVGIGQISSEVPQNLSASRPQDRQFILSSKKLLLSDSGFYLCAWSKPGGGDYNEQFFGPGTRLTVL.

This clone has only a few counts. The rearrangement joins TRBV29-1 to TRBJ1-1, with D tentatively TRBD1 (6 bases). Trimming shortened V by 2 bases and J by 5 bases, and 12 bases separated the two germline ends. Germline lookup yields CDR1 SQVTM and CDR2 ANQGSEA. The CDR3 covers 13 residues. CDR3 residues: CSVENGGRTEAFF. In nucleotides, the CDR3 is TGCAGCGTTGAAAACGGGGGCAGGACTGAAGCTTTCTTT.

The rearrangement joins TRBV18 to TRBJ1-1; TRBD1 might be the D (6 bases). The length of the CDR3 is 13 residues. Trimming pared 6 bases from V and 3 bases from J, leaving 11 bases between. The germline gives CDR1 KGHSH, CDR2 LQKENI. The CDR3 here is CASSLRGDTEAFF. CDR3 DNA sequence: TGTGCCAGCTCGCTCAGGGGAGACACTGAAGCTTTCTTT.

The genes are TRBV18 and TRBJ2-1, with TRBD1 identical over 8 bases. CDR1 and CDR2 from the germline V gene are KGHSH and LQKENI. V dropped 5 bases and J dropped 2; count of bases not matched to a gene: 5. This CDR3 has 15 residues. The CDR3 region has the DNA TGTGCCAGCTCAAGTGACAGGGGCACCTACAATGAGCAGTTCTTC. Its translation is CASSSDRGTYNEQFF.

This clone was seen once. The gene calls are TRBV30 and TRBJ2-3; the D is unclear. The germline V gene encodes CDR1 GTSNPN and CDR2 SVGIG (reference sequence). This CDR3 is built from 11 residues. The ends were cut back, 4 bases at V and 2 bases at J, with 4 bases in the middle. CDR3 DNA sequence: TGTGCCTGGACCTCCACAGATACGCAGTATTTT. Its translation is CAWTSTDTQYF.

This chain joins TRBV7-9 and TRBJ2-6; no firm D call. The germline V and J ends were trimmed by 5 bases and 0 bases, with 5 bases remaining between them. Germline-derived CDR1 and CDR2 are SEHNR and FQNEAQ (reference sequence). The CDR3 consists of 14 residues. The CDR3 spells CASSLNSGANVLTF. CDR3 DNA sequence: TGTGCCAGCAGCCTCAACTCTGGGGCCAACGTCCTGACTTTC.

J is TRBJ1-4 and V is TRBV5-1; no firm D call. From germline, CDR1 is SGHRS and CDR2 YFSETQ. The CDR3 runs 14 residues. V was shortened by 4 bases and J by 0 bases, with 7 bases between the two germline ends. CDR3 nucleotide sequence: TGCGCCAGCAGCCACAGTGCAACTAATGAAAAACTGTTTTTT. Residues: CASSHSATNEKLFF.

CDR3 coding DNA: TGTGCCAGCAGCTCGTCCGGGGCCCAAGAGACCCAGTACTTC. Amino acid sequence: CASSSSGAQETQYF. This chain connects TRBV13 to TRBJ2-5, with D perhaps being TRBD1 or TRBD2 (5 bases each). Germline-derived CDR1 and CDR2 are PRHDT and FYEKMQ (reference sequence). The germline V and J ends were trimmed by 4 bases and 1 base, with 10 bases remaining between them. The CDR3 runs to 14 residues.

The table lists this clone with a few counts. CDR3 in amino acids: CASSYLLAGGTPIYF. For the CDR3, the DNA is TGTGCCAGCAGCTACTTACTAGCGGGAGGAACTCCGATATACTTC. The genes are TRBV7-6 and TRBJ2-5, with 12 bases fitting TRBD2. From germline, CDR1 is SGHVS and CDR2 FNYEAQ. Germline trimming cut 4 bases from V and 14 bases from J; bases unmatched to any gene: 14. This CDR3 region has 15 residues. The full variable domain, with the rest looked up from reference TRBV7-6 and TRBJ2-5, is GAGVSQSPRYKVTKRGQDVALRCDPISGHVSLYWYRQALGQGPEFLTYFNYEAQQDKSGLPNDRFSAERPEGSISTLTIQRTEQRDSAMYRCASSYLLAGGTPIYFGPGTRLLVL.

The V and J genes are TRBV9 and TRBJ2-1; 8 bases line up with TRBD2. Per germline, CDR1 SGDLS and CDR2 YYNGEE. V dropped 4 bases and J dropped 2; count of bases not matched to a gene: 11. There are 17 residues in the CDR3. The CDR3 is CASSFDSGTSTYNEQFF. CDR3 nucleotides: TGTGCCAGCAGCTTCGATTCCGGGACTAGTACCTACAATGAGCAGTTCTTC.